Listed here is a single T cell receptor beta chain. These data originate in a study of CD8 T cells in Susac syndrome. TEMRA cells underwent FACS enrichment and CD8+ and CD4+ T cells underwent negative isolation. RNA, at 0.5 to 1 ug, was reverse transcribed with random hexamers. Amplification of TCR beta CDR3 spanned 54 Vbeta and 13 Jbeta via immunoSEQ multiplex PCR. TCRdb used MiXCR to reprocess the immunoSEQ multiplex PCR reads, holding one entry per CDR3 protein. The data show about 130,000 distinct CDR3 sequences, over 90% seen once. The V and J ends lost 6 bases and 3 bases respectively, with 9 bases between them. Germline CDR1 is SGHAT and CDR2 is FQNNGV. CDR3 length: 12 residues.

Material for sequencing was CD8+ T cells from PBMCs. This TCR came from a human donor with multiple sclerosis. The chain recombines TRBV11-2 with TRBJ2-7; D ambiguous. The CDR3 DNA reads as TGTGCCAGCAGTCCAATGCACTACGAGCAGTACTTC. Its protein is CASSPMHYEQYF.